This is a list of T cell receptor beta chains from one sample in a study of blood T cell repertoires in COVID-19. Clones were read by immunoSEQ multiplex PCR, and TCRdb kept only the in-frame ones, dropping some. Altogether some 30,000 clones are present, 80% to 90% being singletons, with the ten largest covering more than 10%. The specimen was peripheral blood. The receptors originated from a human donor in a cohort sampled during active COVID-19. The CDR3 runs from the conserved cysteine through the conserved F or W. D genes are given only for firm matches. Expanded clones get a size class; other rows say once, few or many, or leave the size out.

j_call clone_size d_call v_call cdr3_nt cdr3_aa
TRBJ2-3 - TRBD2 TRBV27 TGTGCCAGCAGTTTATCGCCTAGCGGGGGTAGCACAGATACGCAGTATTTT CASSLSPSGGSTDTQYF
TRBJ2-7 - TRBD2 TRBV6-2/TRBV6-3 TGTGCCAGCAGTCGAACGCGGGGGTTCTACGAGCAGTACTTC CASSRTRGFYEQYF
TRBJ1-1 once - TRBV5-4 TGTGCCAGCAGCTTGCAGGGGATGGTAAGACGAGCTTTCTTT CASSLQGMVRRAFF
TRBJ2-2 - - TRBV28 TGTGCCAGCAGTTTATGGTCCGGGGGGCGTACCGGGGAGCTGTTTTTT CASSLWSGGRTGELFF
TRBJ1-2 - - TRBV2 TGTGCCAGCAGCTTGACAGCTAACTATGGCTACACCTTC CASSLTANYGYTF
TRBJ2-7 - - TRBV5-1 TGCGCCAGCAGCTTGGTTCCGGGGGAGCAGTACTTC CASSLVPGEQYF
TRBJ1-1 - - TRBV13 TGTGCCAGCAGCTTCCAGACAGGGAACACTGAAGCTTTCTTT CASSFQTGNTEAFF
TRBJ1-2 - - TRBV27 TGTGCCAGCAGTTTAATGTCAGGGCGGCTGGACTATGGCTACACCTTC CASSLMSGRLDYGYTF
TRBJ2-1 - TRBD2 TRBV5-5 TGTGCCAGCAGCCAAACTAGACTAGCGAGCCACAATGAGCAGTTCTTC CASSQTRLASHNEQFF
TRBJ2-7 - TRBD1 TRBV11-2 TGTGCCAGCAGCTCTCGATTGGGACAGGGGTTTGTCGAGCAGTACTTC CASSSRLGQGFVEQYF
TRBJ2-5 - TRBD2 TRBV11-3 TGTGCCAGCAGCTTACTTCTTAGCGGGGGGTACCAAGAGACCCAGTACTTC CASSLLLSGGYQETQYF
TRBJ2-7 - - TRBV12-3/TRBV12-4 TGTGCCAGCAGTTCGAGGGCCGAGCAGTACTTC CASSSRAEQYF
TRBJ2-7 - TRBD1 TRBV4-2 TGTGCCAGCAGCCTTAGGGACAGAGACTACGAGCAGTACTTC CASSLRDRDYEQYF
TRBJ2-5 once - TRBV18 TGTGCCAGCTCACCCGGACTCGAAGAGACCCAGTACTTC CASSPGLEETQYF
TRBJ2-5 - TRBD1 TRBV3-1/TRBV3-2 TGTGCCAGCAGCCCGGGGACAGCTATTACGCAGGAGACCCAGTACTTC CASSPGTAITQETQYF
TRBJ1-5 - - TRBV27 TGTGCCGAGCGGGGGACGTATCAGCCCCAGCATTTT CAERGTYQPQHF
TRBJ1-5 once TRBD1 TRBV7-9 TGTGCCAGCAGCTCTACAGGGGTCAGGCAGCCCCAGCATTTT CASSSTGVRQPQHF
TRBJ2-3 - TRBD1 TRBV5-1 TGCGCCAGCAGCTTGAACAGGGGGCAGGGCACAGATACGCAGTATTTT CASSLNRGQGTDTQYF
TRBJ1-1 - - TRBV11-2 TGTGCCAGCAGCTTAGTCTCTGAAGCTTTCTTT CASSLVSEAFF
TRBJ1-1 - - TRBV7-9 TGTGCCAGCAGCTTAGACAGACGAGAGAACACTGAAGCTTTCTTT CASSLDRRENTEAFF
TRBJ2-1 few TRBD2 TRBV19 TGTGCCAGTAGTACCCTAGCGGCCTTCGCTGAGCAGTTCTTC CASSTLAAFAEQFF
TRBJ2-1 - TRBD2 TRBV6-5 TGTGCCAGCAGGCTAGCGGGGGGTCCCTACAATGAGCAGTTCTTC CASRLAGGPYNEQFF
TRBJ2-1 - - TRBV27 TGTGCCAGCCTAAAACGGGGAAAAAACAATGAGCAGTTCTTC CASLKRGKNNEQFF
TRBJ2-7 - TRBD1 TRBV5-5 TGTGCCAGCAGCTTTCGGACAGGGCGCTCCTACGAGCAGTACTTC CASSFRTGRSYEQYF
TRBJ2-3 - - TRBV9 TGTGCCAGCAGCGTAGATTCCCTGGGCAGCACAGATACGCAGTATTTT CASSVDSLGSTDTQYF
TRBJ1-1 - - TRBV6-6 TGTGCCAGCAGTTACTCGAACGGGGTCGAAGCTTTCTTT CASSYSNGVEAFF
TRBJ1-1 once TRBD1 TRBV18 TGTGCCAGCTCACCACCCCAGGGGGTTTTGAATAAAGCTTTCTTT CASSPPQGVLNKAFF
TRBJ1-6 few - TRBV11-2 TGTGCCAGCAGCTTTGGATCCGGGGATAATTCACCCCTCCACTTT CASSFGSGDNSPLHF